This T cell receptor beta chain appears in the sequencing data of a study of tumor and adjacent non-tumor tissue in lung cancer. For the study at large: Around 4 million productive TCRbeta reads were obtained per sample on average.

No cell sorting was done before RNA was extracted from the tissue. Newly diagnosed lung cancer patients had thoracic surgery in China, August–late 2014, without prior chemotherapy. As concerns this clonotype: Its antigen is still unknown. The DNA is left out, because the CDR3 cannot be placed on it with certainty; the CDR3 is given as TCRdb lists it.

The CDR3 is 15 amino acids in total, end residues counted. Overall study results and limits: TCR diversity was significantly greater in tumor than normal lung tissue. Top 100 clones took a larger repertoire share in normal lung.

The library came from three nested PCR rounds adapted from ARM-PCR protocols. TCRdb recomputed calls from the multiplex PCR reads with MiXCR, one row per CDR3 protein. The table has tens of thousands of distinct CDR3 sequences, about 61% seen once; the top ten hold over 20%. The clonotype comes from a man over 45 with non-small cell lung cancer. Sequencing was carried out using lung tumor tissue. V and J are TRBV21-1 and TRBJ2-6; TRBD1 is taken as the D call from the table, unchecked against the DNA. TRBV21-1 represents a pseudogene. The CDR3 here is CPTRQFGAGANVLTF.